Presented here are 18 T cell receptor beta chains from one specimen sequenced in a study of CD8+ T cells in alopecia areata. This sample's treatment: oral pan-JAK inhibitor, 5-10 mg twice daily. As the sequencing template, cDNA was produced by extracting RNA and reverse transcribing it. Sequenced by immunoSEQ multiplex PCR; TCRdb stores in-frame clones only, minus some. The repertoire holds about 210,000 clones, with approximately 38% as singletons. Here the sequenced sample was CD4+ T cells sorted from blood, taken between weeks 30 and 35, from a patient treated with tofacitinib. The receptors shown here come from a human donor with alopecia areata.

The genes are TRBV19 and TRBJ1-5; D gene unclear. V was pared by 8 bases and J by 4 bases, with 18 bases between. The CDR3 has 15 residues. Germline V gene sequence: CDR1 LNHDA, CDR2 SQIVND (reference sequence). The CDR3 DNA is TGTGCCAGTGGCTTATGGTACGGGCCAAATCAGCCCCAGCATTTT. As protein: CASGLWYGPNQPQHF.

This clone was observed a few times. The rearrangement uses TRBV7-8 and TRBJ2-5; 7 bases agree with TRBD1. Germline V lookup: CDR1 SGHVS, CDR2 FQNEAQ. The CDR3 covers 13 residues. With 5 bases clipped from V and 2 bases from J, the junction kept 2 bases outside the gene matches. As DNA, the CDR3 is TGTGCCAGCAGCACGGGACAGCAAGAGACCCAGTACTTC. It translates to CASSTGQQETQYF.

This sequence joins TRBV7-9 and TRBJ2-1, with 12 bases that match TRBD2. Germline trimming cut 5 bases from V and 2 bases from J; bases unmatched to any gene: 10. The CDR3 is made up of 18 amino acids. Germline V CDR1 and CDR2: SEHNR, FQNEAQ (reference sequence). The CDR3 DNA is TGTGCCAGCAGCCCCCGGGCTAGCGGGGGGGCCGCCTACAATGAGCAGTTCTTC. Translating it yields CASSPRASGGAAYNEQFF.

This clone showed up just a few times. The CDR3 DNA sequence: TGTGCCAGTAGTATGTATAGCGGGAGTGCGTATGAGCAGTTCTTC. It specifies CASSMYSGSAYEQFF. This chain connects TRBV19 to TRBJ2-1; 9 nucleotides align to TRBD2. V dropped 3 bases and J dropped 8; count of bases not matched to a gene: 8. The CDR3 covers 15 residues. The V gene's germline CDR1 is LNHDA and CDR2 SQIVND (reference sequence).

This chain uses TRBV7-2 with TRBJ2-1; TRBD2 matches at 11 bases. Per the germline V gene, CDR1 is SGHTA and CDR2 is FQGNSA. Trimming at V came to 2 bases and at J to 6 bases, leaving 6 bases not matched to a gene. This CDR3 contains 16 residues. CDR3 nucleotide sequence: TGTGCCAGCAGCTTACGGCTAGCGGGAGGCAGCAATGAGCAGTTCTTC. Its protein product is CASSLRLAGGSNEQFF.

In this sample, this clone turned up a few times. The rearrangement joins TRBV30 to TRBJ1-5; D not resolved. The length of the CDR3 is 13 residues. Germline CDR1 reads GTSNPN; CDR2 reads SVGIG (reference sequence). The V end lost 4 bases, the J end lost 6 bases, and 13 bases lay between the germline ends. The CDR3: CAWIDSGSQPQHF. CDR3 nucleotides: TGTGCCTGGATTGATTCGGGGAGTCAGCCCCAGCATTTT. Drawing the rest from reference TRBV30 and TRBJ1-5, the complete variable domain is SQTIHQWPATLVQPVGSPLSLECTVEGTSNPNLYWYRQAAGRGLQLLFYSVGIGQISSEVPQNLSASRPQDRQFILSSKKLLLSDSGFYLCAWIDSGSQPQHFGDGTRLSIL.

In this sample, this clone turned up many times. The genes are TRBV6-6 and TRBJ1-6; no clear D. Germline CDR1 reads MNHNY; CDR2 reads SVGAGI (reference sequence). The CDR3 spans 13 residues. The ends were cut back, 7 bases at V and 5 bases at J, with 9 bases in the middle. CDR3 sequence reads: CASTTLDNSPLHF. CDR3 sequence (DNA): TGTGCCAGCACCACACTAGATAATTCACCCCTCCACTTT.

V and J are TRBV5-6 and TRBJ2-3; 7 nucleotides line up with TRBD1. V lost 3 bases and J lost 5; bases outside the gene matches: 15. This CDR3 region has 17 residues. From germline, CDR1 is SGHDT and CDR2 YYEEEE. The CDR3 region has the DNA TGTGCCAGCAGCTCCCCGTCCCAAGGGGGCGAGAGAGATACGCAGTATTTT. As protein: CASSSPSQGGERDTQYF.

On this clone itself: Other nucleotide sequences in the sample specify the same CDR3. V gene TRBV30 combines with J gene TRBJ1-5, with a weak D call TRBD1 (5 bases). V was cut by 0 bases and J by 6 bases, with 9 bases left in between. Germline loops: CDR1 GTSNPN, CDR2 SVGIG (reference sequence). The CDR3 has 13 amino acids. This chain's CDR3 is CAWSVRGGQPQHF. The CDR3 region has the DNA TGTGCCTGGAGTGTACGTGGGGGTCAGCCCCAGCATTTT.

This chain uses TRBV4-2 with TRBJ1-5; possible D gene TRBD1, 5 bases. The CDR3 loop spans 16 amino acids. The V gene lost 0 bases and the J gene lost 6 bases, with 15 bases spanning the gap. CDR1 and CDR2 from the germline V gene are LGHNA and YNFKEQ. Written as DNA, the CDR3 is TGTGCCAGCAGCCAAGAACCCCAATTGGGGGGTCAGCCCCAGCATTTT. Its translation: CASSQEPQLGGQPQHF.

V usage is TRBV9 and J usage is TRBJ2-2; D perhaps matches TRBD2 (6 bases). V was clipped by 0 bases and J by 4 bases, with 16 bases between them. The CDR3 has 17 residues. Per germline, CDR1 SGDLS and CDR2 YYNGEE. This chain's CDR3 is CASSVGVAAGGTGELFF. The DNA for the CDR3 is TGTGCCAGCAGCGTAGGAGTGGCAGCGGGCGGCACCGGGGAGCTGTTTTTT.

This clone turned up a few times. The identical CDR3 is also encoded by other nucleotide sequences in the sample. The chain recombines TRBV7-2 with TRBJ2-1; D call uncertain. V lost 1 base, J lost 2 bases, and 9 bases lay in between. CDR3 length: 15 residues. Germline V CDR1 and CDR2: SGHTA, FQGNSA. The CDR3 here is CASSLGGPTYNEQFF. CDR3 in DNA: TGTGCCAGCAGCTTAGGCGGACCTACCTACAATGAGCAGTTCTTC.

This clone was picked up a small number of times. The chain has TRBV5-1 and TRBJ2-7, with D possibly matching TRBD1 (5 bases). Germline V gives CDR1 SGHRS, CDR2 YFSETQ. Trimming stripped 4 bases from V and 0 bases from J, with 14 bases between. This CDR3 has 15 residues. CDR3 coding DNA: TGCGCCAGCAGCCCGGACACCCTTAGCTCCTACGAGCAGTACTTC. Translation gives CASSPDTLSSYEQYF.

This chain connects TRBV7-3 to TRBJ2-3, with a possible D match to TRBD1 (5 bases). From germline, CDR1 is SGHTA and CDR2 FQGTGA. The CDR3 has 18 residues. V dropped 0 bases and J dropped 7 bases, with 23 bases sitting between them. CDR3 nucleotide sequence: TGTGCCAGCAGCTTAACAATTGGGCCTCAGGGAACCTCGAATACGCAGTATTTT. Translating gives CASSLTIGPQGTSNTQYF. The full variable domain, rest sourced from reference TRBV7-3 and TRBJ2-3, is GAGVSQTPSNKVTEKGKYVELRCDPISGHTALYWYRQSLGQGPEFLIYFQGTGAADDSGLPNDRFFAVRPEGSVSTLKIQRTERGDSAVYLCASSLTIGPQGTSNTQYFGPGTRLTVL.

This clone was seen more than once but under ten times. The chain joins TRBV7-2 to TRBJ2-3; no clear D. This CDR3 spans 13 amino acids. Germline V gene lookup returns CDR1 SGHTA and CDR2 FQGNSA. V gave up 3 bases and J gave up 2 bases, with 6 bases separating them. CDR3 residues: CASSLADTDTQYF. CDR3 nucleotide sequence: TGTGCCAGCAGCTTGGCCGACACAGATACGCAGTATTTT.

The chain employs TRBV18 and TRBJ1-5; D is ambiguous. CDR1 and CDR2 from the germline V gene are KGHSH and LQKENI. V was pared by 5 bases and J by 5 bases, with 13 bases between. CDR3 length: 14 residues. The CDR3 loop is CASSNTSFHQPQHF. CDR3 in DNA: TGTGCCAGCTCAAATACAAGTTTTCATCAGCCCCAGCATTTT.

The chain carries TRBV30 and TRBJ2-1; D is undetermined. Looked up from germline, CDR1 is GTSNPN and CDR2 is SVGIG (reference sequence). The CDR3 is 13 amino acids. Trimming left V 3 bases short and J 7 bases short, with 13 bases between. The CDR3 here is CAWRKAAANEQFF. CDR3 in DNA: TGTGCCTGGAGAAAGGCGGCAGCTAATGAGCAGTTCTTC.

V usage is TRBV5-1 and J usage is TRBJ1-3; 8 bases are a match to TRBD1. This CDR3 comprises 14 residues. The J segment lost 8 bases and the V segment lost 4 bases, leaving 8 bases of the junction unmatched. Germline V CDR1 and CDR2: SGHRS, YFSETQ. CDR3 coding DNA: TGCGCCAGCAGCACCGGGACAGGCCAAGACACCATATATTTT. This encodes CASSTGTGQDTIYF.